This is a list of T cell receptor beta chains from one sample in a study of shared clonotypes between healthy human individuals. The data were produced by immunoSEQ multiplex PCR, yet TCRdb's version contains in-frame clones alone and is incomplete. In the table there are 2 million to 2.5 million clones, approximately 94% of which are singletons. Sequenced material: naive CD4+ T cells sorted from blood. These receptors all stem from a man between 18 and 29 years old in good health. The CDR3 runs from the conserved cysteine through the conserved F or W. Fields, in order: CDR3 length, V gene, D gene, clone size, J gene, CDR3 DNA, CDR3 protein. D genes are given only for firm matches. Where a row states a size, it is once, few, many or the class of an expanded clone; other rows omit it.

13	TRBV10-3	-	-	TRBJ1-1	TGTGCCATCACTCCCTCAAGGCTTATTGAAGCTTTCTTT	CAITPSRLIEAFF
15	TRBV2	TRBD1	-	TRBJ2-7	TGTGCCAGCAGGGAAACCGGGACAGGGGGCTACGAGCAGTACTTC	CASRETGTGGYEQYF
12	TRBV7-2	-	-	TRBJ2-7	TGTGCCAGCAGCTTAGAGAACTACGAGCAGTACTTC	CASSLENYEQYF
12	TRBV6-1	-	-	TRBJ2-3	TGTGCCAGCAGTGAAGTCAGGAAGGCGCAGTATTTT	CASSEVRKAQYF
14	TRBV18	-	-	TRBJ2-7	TGTGCCAGCTCACCTAAAGGGGGAGCCTACGAGCAGTACTTC	CASSPKGGAYEQYF
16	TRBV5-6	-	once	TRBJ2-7	TGTGCCAGCAGCTTGGCCCTTAGCGGCCTCTCCTACGAGCAGTACTTC	CASSLALSGLSYEQYF
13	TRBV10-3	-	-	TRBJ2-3	TGTGCCATCCAGCGCTCTAGCACAGATACGCAGTATTTT	CAIQRSSTDTQYF
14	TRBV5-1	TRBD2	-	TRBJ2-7	TGCGCCAGCAGCCGGGCTAGCGGGGCCTACGAGCAGTACTTC	CASSRASGAYEQYF
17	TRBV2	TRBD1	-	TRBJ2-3	TGTGCCAGCCCCGAATCGAGAGGGGACAGGGGCACAGATACGCAGTATTTT	CASPESRGDRGTDTQYF
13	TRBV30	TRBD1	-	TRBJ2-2	TGTGCCCGGGACAGGGAAAGTCCCGGGGAGCTGTTTTTT	CARDRESPGELFF
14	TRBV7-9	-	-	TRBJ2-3	TGTGCCAGCAGCTTAGCGGGATCCACAGATACGCAGTATTTT	CASSLAGSTDTQYF
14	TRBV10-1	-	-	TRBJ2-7	TGCGCCAGCAGTGAGACGGGACACCGCTACGAGCAGTACTTC	CASSETGHRYEQYF
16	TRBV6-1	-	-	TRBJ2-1	TGTGCCAGCAGTGAATTTGAGTCCCTCTCCTACAATGAGCAGTTCTTC	CASSEFESLSYNEQFF
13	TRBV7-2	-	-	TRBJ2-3	TGTGCCAGCAGCTTCGTAGACGCAGATACGCAGTATTTT	CASSFVDADTQYF
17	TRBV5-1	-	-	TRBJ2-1	TGCGCCAGCAGCTTGGATGCTATCTCAAGCTCCTACAATGAGCAGTTCTTC	CASSLDAISSSYNEQFF
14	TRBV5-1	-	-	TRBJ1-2	TGCGCCAGCAGCCCTGTAGGGACCGTCGCGGGCTACACCTTC	CASSPVGTVAGYTF
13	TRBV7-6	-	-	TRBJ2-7	TGTGCCAGCAGCTTAGGGACCACTTACGAGCAGTACTTC	CASSLGTTYEQYF
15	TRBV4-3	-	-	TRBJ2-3	TGCGCCAGCAGCCAGACCACAGGGAGCACAGATACGCAGTATTTT	CASSQTTGSTDTQYF
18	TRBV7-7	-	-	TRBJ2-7	TGTGCTAGCAGCTTAGCGTGCGTAAGCTTCTACCGTTCCTACGAGCAGTACTTC	CASSLACVSFYRSYEQYF
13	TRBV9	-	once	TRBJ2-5	TGTGCCAGCAGCGTAGAACCCTCAAGGACCCAGTACTTC	CASSVEPSRTQYF
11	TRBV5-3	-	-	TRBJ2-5	TGTGCCAGGTGGGGCGGGGAGACCCAGTACTTC	CARWGGETQYF
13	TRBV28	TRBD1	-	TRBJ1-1	TGTGCCAGCAGTTGGGCAGGGGGCACTGAAGCTTTCTTT	CASSWAGGTEAFF
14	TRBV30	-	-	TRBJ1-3	TGTGCCTGGAGTCTGCCAGCCTCTGGAAACACCATATATTTT	CAWSLPASGNTIYF
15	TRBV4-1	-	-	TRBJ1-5	TGCGCCAGCGGTACAGGGTGGCCAAGCAATCAGCCCCAGCATTTT	CASGTGWPSNQPQHF
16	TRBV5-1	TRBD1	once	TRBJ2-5	TGCGCCAGCAGCTTGGGTGCTGACAGGGGAGGCGAGACCCAGTACTTC	CASSLGADRGGETQYF
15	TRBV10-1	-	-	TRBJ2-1	TGCGCCAGCAGTGAAACTAGCACGGCCTACAATGAGCAGTTCTTC	CASSETSTAYNEQFF
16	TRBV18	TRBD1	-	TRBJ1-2	TGTGCCAGCTCAGCAACGTCAGGGGGTCCTAACTATGGCTACACCTTC	CASSATSGGPNYGYTF
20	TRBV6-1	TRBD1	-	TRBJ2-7	TGTGCCAGCAGTGAACCTCCCGGACAGGGGGCTTTTCCCACTTCCTACGAGCAGTACTTC	CASSEPPGQGAFPTSYEQYF
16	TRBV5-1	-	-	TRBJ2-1	TGCGCCAGCAGCTGGAGTCCCGGGACTGATAACAATGAGCAGTTCTTC	CASSWSPGTDNNEQFF
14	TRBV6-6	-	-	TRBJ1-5	TGTGCCAGCAGTTCGAAGGCTGGCAATCAGCCCCAGCATTTT	CASSSKAGNQPQHF
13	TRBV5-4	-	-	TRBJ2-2	TGTGCCAGCAGCTTGGTGGGATCCGGGGAGCTGTTTTTT	CASSLVGSGELFF
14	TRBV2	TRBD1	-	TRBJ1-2	TGTGCCAGCAGTGTGGTGACGGGACAGTATGGCTACACCTTC	CASSVVTGQYGYTF
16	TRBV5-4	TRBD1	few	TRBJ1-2	TGTGCCAGCAGCTTGGGGGTCGGGACAGGGAACTATGGCTACACCTTC	CASSLGVGTGNYGYTF
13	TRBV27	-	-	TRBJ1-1	TGTGCCAGCAGTTTAATTCTGAACACTGAAGCTTTCTTT	CASSLILNTEAFF
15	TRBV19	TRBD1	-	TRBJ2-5	TGTGCCAGTACCTTGCCGGGACAGGGAAGGAAGACCCAGTACTTC	CASTLPGQGRKTQYF
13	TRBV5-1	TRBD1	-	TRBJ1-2	TGCGCCAGCAGCTTGGCAGGGGGACTTGGCTACACCTTC	CASSLAGGLGYTF
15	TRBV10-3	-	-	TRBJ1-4	TGTGCCATCAGCCCGGTCGGGGGGGAAAATGAAAAACTGTTTTTT	CAISPVGGENEKLFF
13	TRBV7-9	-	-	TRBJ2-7	TGTGCCAGCAGCTCAATCGCCCGGGTGGAGCAGTACTTC	CASSSIARVEQYF
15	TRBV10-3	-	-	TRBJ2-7	TGTGCCACCCAGTTGGAGCTCTCCTATTCTTACGAGCAGTACTTC	CATQLELSYSYEQYF
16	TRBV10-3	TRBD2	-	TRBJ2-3	TGTGCCATCAGTGACGGACTAGCGGGGGGAACAGATACGCAGTATTTT	CAISDGLAGGTDTQYF
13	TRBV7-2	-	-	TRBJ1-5	TGTGCCAGCAGCCGCCAGACGGGGCAGCCCCAGCATTTT	CASSRQTGQPQHF
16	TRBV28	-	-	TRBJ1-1	TGTGCCAGCAGTTCAGCCCCAGGGGCCCAGAACACTGAAGCTTTCTTT	CASSSAPGAQNTEAFF
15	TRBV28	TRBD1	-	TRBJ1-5	TGTGCCAGCAGTTTACGACAGGGGGCCGGTCAGCCCCAGCATTTT	CASSLRQGAGQPQHF
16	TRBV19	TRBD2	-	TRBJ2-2	TGTGCCAGTATCAGGCGACTAGCCTCGAACACCGGGGAGCTGTTTTTT	CASIRRLASNTGELFF
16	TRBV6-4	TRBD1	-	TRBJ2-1	TGTGCCAGCAGTGCGGAATTCGGACAGGGGGTACATGAGCAGTTCTTC	CASSAEFGQGVHEQFF
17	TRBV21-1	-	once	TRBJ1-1	TGTGCCAGCAGCAAAAAATGGGAGTCCGTGTGGAGATCTGAAGCTTTCTTT	CASSKKWESVWRSEAFF
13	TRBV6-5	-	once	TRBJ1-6	TGTGCCAGCACCGGGCAGGCCAATTCACCCCTCCACTTT	CASTGQANSPLHF
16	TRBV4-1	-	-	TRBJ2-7	TGCGCCAGCAGCCAACAGAGGGCCTTAAGCTCCTACGAGCAGTACTTC	CASSQQRALSSYEQYF
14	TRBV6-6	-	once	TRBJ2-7	TGTGCCAGCAAAACCGGGCCTCAGCGCTACGAGCAGTACTTC	CASKTGPQRYEQYF
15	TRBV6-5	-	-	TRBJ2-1	TGTGCCAGCAGTCCCCTTGGGGGGGCGTACAATGAGCAGTTCTTC	CASSPLGGAYNEQFF
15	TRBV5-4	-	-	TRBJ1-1	TGTGCCAGCAGCTTGTCAGCGAGTAGGAGCACTGAAGCTTTCTTT	CASSLSASRSTEAFF
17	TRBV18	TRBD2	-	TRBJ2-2	TGTGCCAGCTCACCAGGGACTAGCGGGAGTATCACCGGGGAGCTGTTTTTT	CASSPGTSGSITGELFF
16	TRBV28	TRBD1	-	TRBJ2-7	TGTGCCAGCAGTTTTTCGTACAGGGGCCCCACCTACGAGCAGTACTTC	CASSFSYRGPTYEQYF
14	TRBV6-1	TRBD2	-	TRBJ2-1	TGTGCCAGCAGTGTAGAGCGGGAGTACAATGAGCAGTTCTTC	CASSVEREYNEQFF